This TCR beta chain was recorded in a study of T cell responses to AZD1222 COVID-19 vaccine. Study-level findings and limits: The study sampled repertoires only after the peak T cell response. Donors, mostly white British, included more females; clonal diversity was possibly underestimated. Reportedly, nearly half of unique spike TCRs recognized epitopes outside B.1.351/B.1.1.7 mutations.

Clones were sequenced by immunoSEQ multiplex PCR, and TCRdb holds only the in-frame ones, with some missing. The sample holds about 150,000 clones, 88% seen once. Comments on this clone: Its antigen is unknown.

The sample in question was peripheral blood, obtained after recovery from COVID-19. The source of this sequence is an adult who had recovered from COVID-19.

CDR3 sequence (DNA): TGTGCCAGCTCCCTAAAACCTCCGGGACAGGGCTACAATGAGCAGTTCTTC. Its translation: CASSLKPPGQGYNEQFF. The V gene is TRBV18, the J gene TRBJ2-1, with TRBD1 identical over 9 bases. V lost 6 bases, J lost 3 bases, and 12 bases stayed unmatched. The CDR3 contains 17 residues. Germline V CDR1 and CDR2: KGHSH, LQKENI.